Below, 21 T cell receptor beta chains from the same sample are listed, as sequenced in a study of cytomegalovirus exposure and HLA in healthy donors. PCR used 60 Vbeta primers and 13 Jbeta primers. Libraries were prepared by immunoSEQ multiplex PCR; TCRdb keeps only in-frame clonotypes and omits some of them. Found here are 130,000 or so clones, over 75% of them singletons; the top ten hold more than 2%. Sequences were obtained from PBMCs. These receptors were obtained from a man between 25 and 39 years old in good health and CMV-seronegative.

The chain recombines TRBV29-1 with TRBJ1-1; 7 bases fit TRBD1. Germline V gene sequence: CDR1 SQVTM, CDR2 ANQGSEA. V lost 5 bases, J lost 2 bases, and 8 bases stayed unmatched. This CDR3 comprises 14 residues. The CDR3 protein is CSVMGQRLNTEAFF. The CDR3 DNA reads as TGCAGCGTTATGGGACAGCGGTTAAACACTGAAGCTTTCTTT.

Turning to this clone: The junction does not match germline at one end; this may be a read error. This chain joins TRBV5-1 and TRBJ2-4; TRBD2 aligns across 7 bases. CDR3 length: 15 residues. From germline, CDR1 is SGHRS and CDR2 YFSETQ. CDR3 residues: CASSMGGFPKNSQYF. The CDR3 DNA reads TGCGCCAGCTCCATGGGGGGGTTTCCCAAAAACAGTCAGTACTTC. The whole variable domain, remainder taken from reference TRBV5-1 and TRBJ2-4, is KAGVTQTPRYLIKTRGQQVTLSCSPISGHRSVSWYQQTPGQGLQFLFEYFSETQRNKGNFPGRFSGRQFSNSRSEMNVSTLELGDSALYLCASSMGGFPKNSQYFGAGTRLSVL.

The rearrangement uses TRBV7-2 and TRBJ2-3; 9 bases fit TRBD2. CDR1 and CDR2 from the germline V gene are SGHTA and FQGNSA. The V segment lost 5 bases and the J segment 4 bases; nucleotides outside the gene matches: 10. This CDR3 contains 16 residues. In DNA, the CDR3 is TGTGCCAGCAGCCCACTCTGGCGGGGGGGCGCAGATACGCAGTATTTT. Protein sequence: CASSPLWRGGADTQYF.

This clone was counted only a few times. Here the CDR3 DNA reads TGTGCCAGCAGGGGGACAGGGTATAGCAATCAGCCCCAGCATTTT. Translation: CASRGTGYSNQPQHF. The rearrangement joins TRBV6-1 to TRBJ1-5, with TRBD1 identical over 9 bases. The V segment lost 6 bases and the J segment 0 bases; nucleotides outside the gene matches: 3. Germline-derived CDR1 and CDR2 are MNHNS and SASEGT. The CDR3 consists of 15 residues.

This clone was counted only a few times. CDR3: CASSSSGTRNEQFF. DNA of the CDR3: TGTGCCAGCAGCTCATCTGGGACTAGGAATGAGCAGTTCTTC. The chain combines TRBV9 with TRBJ2-1; 8 positions match TRBD2. Unmatched junction bases numbered 7, after V lost 4 bases and J lost 7 bases. Per germline, CDR1 SGDLS and CDR2 YYNGEE. The CDR3 contains 14 residues.

There are a few counts of this clone. The J gene is TRBJ2-5, the V gene TRBV7-6, with TRBD2 matching over 7 bases. This CDR3 is built from 12 residues. Germline values: CDR1 SGHVS, CDR2 FNYEAQ. J was trimmed by 7 bases and V by 5 bases; bases with no gene match: 4. DNA of the CDR3: TGTGCCAGCAGCCCTCCGGGGGGGACCCAGTACTTC. Its protein product is CASSPPGGTQYF.

The rearrangement links TRBV5-8 to TRBJ2-1; 7 bases map to TRBD1. The CDR3 is made up of 14 amino acids. From germline, CDR1 is SGHTS and CDR2 YDEGEE. V was clipped by 3 bases and J by 4 bases; unmatched bases: 4. Here the CDR3 DNA reads TGTGCCAGCAGCTCCGACAGGGCTTACAATGAGCAGTTCTTC. This codes for CASSSDRAYNEQFF. The variable domain in full, completed from reference TRBV5-8 and TRBJ2-1, reads EAGVTQSPTHLIKTRGQQATLRCSPISGHTSVYWYQQALGLGLQFLLWYDEGEERNRGNFPPRFSGRQFPNYSSELNVNALELEDSALYLCASSSDRAYNEQFFGPGTRLTVL.

The chain combines TRBV28 with TRBJ1-1; 7 bases align to TRBD1. Germline CDR1 and CDR2: MDHEN and SYDVKM. The CDR3 is 15 residues long. V trimming: 2 bases; J trimming: 3 bases; junction bases outside the gene matches: 6. CDR3 amino acids: CASSLRAGGYTEAFF. CDR3 in DNA: TGTGCCAGCAGTTTAAGGGCAGGGGGGTACACTGAAGCTTTCTTT.

The rearrangement joins TRBV6-1 to TRBJ2-7, with D possibly matching TRBD2 (5 bases). Trimming shortened V by 2 bases and J by 3 bases, and 11 bases separated the two germline ends. Germline loops: CDR1 MNHNS, CDR2 SASEGT. This CDR3 has 14 residues. The CDR3 sequence: CASSETGMSYEQYF. The CDR3 nucleotides are TGTGCCAGCAGTGAAACGGGGATGAGCTACGAGCAGTACTTC.

V usage is TRBV5-3 and J usage is TRBJ1-6; TRBD1 agrees at 9 bases. TRBV5-3 is an ORF, with its function uncertain. The CDR3 contains 16 residues. Trimming cost V 0 bases and J 8 bases; bases outside gene matches: 6. CDR3 residues: CARSLDDRDRDSPLHF. In DNA, the CDR3 is TGTGCCAGAAGCTTGGACGACCGGGACAGGGATTCACCCCTCCACTTT.

The chain has TRBV5-4 and TRBJ1-2; D might be TRBD1 (5 bases). Germline loops: CDR1 SGHNT, CDR2 YYREEE (reference sequence). V lost 4 bases, J lost 5 bases, and 12 bases lay in between. The length of the CDR3 is 13 residues. The CDR3, as DNA: TGTGCCAGCAGCCCGTCCCCAGGGTATGGCTACACCTTC. Residues: CASSPSPGYGYTF.

The chain employs TRBV28 and TRBJ2-3, with 7 bases aligning to TRBD2. V was clipped by 3 bases and J by 8 bases; unmatched bases: 8. Germline loops: CDR1 MDHEN, CDR2 SYDVKM. The CDR3 extends over 14 amino acids. CDR3 sequence (DNA): TGTGCCAGCAGTTTGCCCGTCACGGGGGGTACGCAGTATTTT. Protein sequence: CASSLPVTGGTQYF.

The chain joins TRBV5-1 to TRBJ2-5; 8 nucleotides line up with TRBD2. From germline, CDR1 is SGHRS and CDR2 YFSETQ. The CDR3 loop spans 14 amino acids. J lost 4 bases, V lost 8 bases, and 10 bases had no gene match. The CDR3 DNA is TGCGCCAGTGACCTCGGGGGGGCGGGAGAGACCCAGTACTTC. This translates into CASDLGGAGETQYF.

In this sample, this clone turned up a few times. The chain is built from TRBV30 and TRBJ1-2, with D possibly matching TRBD1 (6 bases). Germline V CDR1 and CDR2: GTSNPN, SVGIG (reference sequence). Trimming left V 2 bases short and J 7 bases short, with 11 bases between. CDR3 length: 12 amino acids. The CDR3 region is CAWSSTGFGYTF. CDR3 bases: TGTGCCTGGAGTTCCACAGGGTTTGGCTACACCTTC. The variable domain in full, with the rest retrieved from reference TRBV30 and TRBJ1-2, is SQTIHQWPATLVQPVGSPLSLECTVEGTSNPNLYWYRQAAGRGLQLLFYSVGIGQISSEVPQNLSASRPQDRQFILSSKKLLLSDSGFYLCAWSSTGFGYTFGSGTRLTVV.

This clone was observed a handful of times. This chain connects TRBV5-1 to TRBJ2-5; 10 bases align to TRBD1. V shed 3 bases, J shed 2 bases, and the junction held 4 bases outside the gene matches. Germline-derived CDR1 and CDR2 are SGHRS and YFSETQ. The CDR3 extends over 15 amino acids. In DNA form, the CDR3 reads TGCGCCAGCAGCTCAGGGACAGGGGTTCAAGAGACCCAGTACTTC. Translating gives CASSSGTGVQETQYF.

The chain combines TRBV5-1 with TRBJ1-1; TRBD1 aligns across 9 bases. Losses at the gene ends were 0 bases for V and 2 bases for J; bases not matched to a gene: 8. The CDR3 extends over 17 amino acids. From germline, CDR1 is SGHRS and CDR2 YFSETQ. Here the CDR3 DNA reads TGCGCCAGCAGCTTGGAACAGGGGGCGTCATATAACACTGAAGCTTTCTTT. Its translation: CASSLEQGASYNTEAFF.

The gene calls are TRBV19 and TRBJ2-5; 8 bases fit TRBD1. The trim removed 5 bases at V and 5 bases at J, leaving 13 bases unmatched. Germline lookup yields CDR1 LNHDA and CDR2 SQIVND (reference sequence). The CDR3 loop spans 16 amino acids. Here the CDR3 reads CASSAVSGQGSETQYF. The CDR3 nucleotides read TGTGCCAGTAGTGCTGTTAGTGGACAGGGTAGTGAGACCCAGTACTTC.

CDR3 loop: CASSAGTGAFNTEAFF. The CDR3 bases are TGTGCCAGCTCTGCCGGGACAGGGGCTTTCAACACTGAAGCTTTCTTT. The rearrangement joins TRBV18 to TRBJ1-1; 10 bases agree with TRBD1. Germline values: CDR1 KGHSH, CDR2 LQKENI. CDR3 length: 16 residues. The V segment lost 6 bases and the J segment 2 bases; nucleotides outside the gene matches: 9.

This clone was detected only a few times. CDR3 sequence reads: CASSQLAGGTEAFF. The CDR3 DNA reads TGCGCCAGCAGCCAATTAGCCGGGGGAACTGAAGCTTTCTTT. The genes are TRBV4-3 and TRBJ1-1, with D perhaps matching TRBD1 (5 bases). The V end was cut by 2 bases, the J end by 5 bases, with 12 bases between. CDR1 and CDR2 from the germline V gene are LGHNA and YSLEER. The CDR3 consists of 14 residues.

The chain couples TRBV5-4 to TRBJ2-3; D is perhaps TRBD1 (6 bases). The germline CDR1 and CDR2 sequences are SGHNT and YYREEE (reference sequence). The CDR3 runs 14 residues. V dropped 0 bases and J dropped 5 bases, with 10 bases sitting between them. The CDR3 reads CASSLGRGQDTQYF. In DNA, the CDR3 is TGTGCCAGCAGCTTGGGCAGGGGCCAAGATACGCAGTATTTT.

V usage is TRBV7-2 and J usage is TRBJ2-2, with TRBD2 identical over 10 bases. Germline values: CDR1 SGHTA, CDR2 FQGNSA. CDR3 size: 16 residues. The V segment lost 2 bases and the J segment 6 bases; nucleotides outside the gene matches: 6. The CDR3 nucleotides read TGTGCCAGCAGCTTAATGCAGCGGGGGGGTTCCGGGGAGCTGTTTTTT. Its translation: CASSLMQRGGSGELFF.